This entry lists 5 T cell receptor beta chains sequenced from one sample in a study of blood T cell repertoires in COVID-19. Measured with immunoSEQ multiplex PCR; TCRdb has only the in-frame clones, and not every one. The table includes roughly 260,000 clones, more than 85% detected once. The sample consisted of peripheral blood. These receptors all come from a young adult with COVID-19, enrolled during active disease.

J is TRBJ2-7 and V is TRBV7-2; no clear D gene. Germline V gene data show CDR1 as SGHTA and CDR2 as FQGNSA. The ends were cut back, 2 bases at V and 3 bases at J, with 2 bases in the middle. The CDR3 contains 11 residues. The CDR3 DNA follows: TGTGCCAGCAGCTTATACTACGAGCAGTACTTC. This codes for CASSLYYEQYF.

The rearrangement uses TRBV6-5 and TRBJ1-3; D is undetermined. CDR1 is MNHEY, CDR2 SVGAGI, per germline. The ends were cut back, 6 bases at V and 0 bases at J, with 6 bases in the middle. The CDR3 is 13 amino acids. CDR3 residues: CASRANSGNTIYF. Here the CDR3 DNA reads TGTGCCAGCAGAGCGAACTCTGGAAACACCATATATTTT.

The chain is built from TRBV7-9 and TRBJ2-1; 8 bases fit TRBD1. Germline V CDR1 and CDR2: SEHNR, FQNEAQ (reference sequence). CDR3 length: 15 residues. Germline trimming cut 5 bases from V and 5 bases from J; bases unmatched to any gene: 8. CDR3 sequence reads: CASSTGQGRDNEQFF. Here the CDR3 DNA reads TGTGCCAGCAGCACCGGACAGGGCCGGGACAATGAGCAGTTCTTC.

The chain has TRBV28 and TRBJ1-6, with D possibly TRBD1 on 5 matching bases. CDR1 and CDR2 (germline): MDHEN, SYDVKM. The V end was cut by 6 bases, the J end by 8 bases, with 8 bases between. The CDR3 is 12 residues long. DNA of the CDR3: TGTGCCAGCAGGGCAGGGTATTCACCCCTCCACTTT. This encodes CASRAGYSPLHF.

The chain uses TRBV9 and TRBJ2-3; D not certain. The CDR3 totals 17 residues. Trimming pared 0 bases from V and 0 bases from J, leaving 14 bases between. CDR1 is SGDLS and CDR2 is YYNGEE in the germline V gene. CDR3 residues: CASSVGWVMGSTDTQYF. CDR3 DNA sequence: TGTGCCAGCAGCGTAGGGTGGGTGATGGGCAGCACAGATACGCAGTATTTT.